This is a list of T cell receptor beta chains from one sample in a study of T cells in localized non-small cell lung cancer. The method was immunoSEQ multiplex PCR; TCRdb's version includes in-frame clones alone and lacks a portion of them. The table has approximately 52,000 clones, 80% to 90% seen once. The specimen was peripheral blood, collected before any cancer treatment. The receptor source for this set is a male donor aged 60 or over with stage III squamous cell lung carcinoma. Both conserved end residues are part of each CDR3. The D gene is left open where the match is weak. Size is omitted from some rows. Given values are once, few, many or a class for expanded clones.

j_gene	abundance	d_gene	v_gene	CDR3nt	CDR3aa
TRBJ2-7	.	TRBD1	TRBV7-9	TGTGCCAGCAGCGCTGGTCAGACAGGGCGGATGAACGAGCAGTACTTC	CASSAGQTGRMNEQYF
TRBJ2-5	few	.	TRBV6-1	TGTGCCAGCAGTACGGACGGAGGAGAGACCCAGTACTTC	CASSTDGGETQYF
TRBJ1-3	once	TRBD1	TRBV18	TGTGCCAGCTCACCAGACAGGGCTGGAAACACCATATATTTT	CASSPDRAGNTIYF
TRBJ2-3	.	.	TRBV7-3	TGTGCCAGCAGCTACATGACAGATACGCAGTATTTT	CASSYMTDTQYF
TRBJ2-7	.	.	TRBV7-9	TGTGCCAGCAGCTTCGTGTCCTACGAGCAGTACTTC	CASSFVSYEQYF
TRBJ2-6	.	TRBD1	TRBV4-1	TGCGCCAGCAGCCAAGTGACGCAGGGACAGGGGGCCCCTGGGGCCAACGTCCTGACTTTC	CASSQVTQGQGAPGANVLTF
TRBJ1-2	.	.	TRBV5-1	TGCGCCAGCGGGTTCAATTCGGGCAGGAACTATGGCTACACCTTC	CASGFNSGRNYGYTF
TRBJ2-4	.	TRBD2	TRBV27	TGTGCCAGCAGTTTATCACTAGCGGGGGGGAAAAACATTCAGTACTTC	CASSLSLAGGKNIQYF
TRBJ2-1	once	TRBD2	TRBV5-1	TGCGCCAGCAGCTTGGCCCGAGCGGGGAGCTCCTACAATGAGCAGTTCTTC	CASSLARAGSSYNEQFF
TRBJ1-1	.	TRBD1	TRBV4-1	TGCGCCAGCAGCCCCCTCCACCTCAGACAGGGGTTGAACACTGAAGCTTTCTTT	CASSPLHLRQGLNTEAFF
TRBJ2-7	.	.	TRBV5-4	TGTGCCAGCAGCTTGATCGGGTCCTACGAGCAGTACTTC	CASSLIGSYEQYF
TRBJ1-6	few	.	TRBV18	TGTGCCAGCTCACCACCCCAGGAAGGATCACCCCTCCACTTT	CASSPPQEGSPLHF
TRBJ2-5	.	.	TRBV7-8	TGTGCCAGCAGCTCCCAACGTAGTGGCCGGGAGACCCAGTACTTC	CASSSQRSGRETQYF
TRBJ2-5	few	TRBD1	TRBV7-1	TGTGCCAGCAGCTTTTTTGGACAGGGAAAAGAGACCCAGTACTTC	CASSFFGQGKETQYF
TRBJ2-3	.	.	TRBV9	TGTGCCAGCAGCGTTGGGTCCCCGGCGGAGAAAAATACGCAGTATTTT	CASSVGSPAEKNTQYF
TRBJ2-3	once	TRBD2	TRBV5-6	TGTGCCAGCAGCTTAGGAGCGGGAGAGACGCAGTATTTT	CASSLGAGETQYF
TRBJ1-5	few	.	TRBV19	TGTGCCAGTAGTTCGGTTAGTCAGCCCCAGCATTTT	CASSSVSQPQHF
TRBJ1-2	.	TRBD1	TRBV4-1	TGCGCCAGCAGCCTCGAAGGACAGGGGGCGCGGGGCTACACCTTC	CASSLEGQGARGYTF
TRBJ2-7	.	TRBD1	TRBV29-1	TGCAGCGTCGCATCCAAAACAGGGGGTTCCTACGAGCAGTACTTC	CSVASKTGGSYEQYF
TRBJ1-4	once	.	TRBV5-6	TGTGCCAGCAGCCGTCCGGGGGTAGGTGAAAAACTGTTTTTT	CASSRPGVGEKLFF
TRBJ2-3	once	.	TRBV5-1	TGCGCCAGCAGCTTGGACGGGAGTAAGGGGGATACGCAGTATTTT	CASSLDGSKGDTQYF
TRBJ2-1	.	.	TRBV5-1	TGCGCCAGCAGCTTGGTCCCCAACAATGAGCAGTTCTTC	CASSLVPNNEQFF
TRBJ2-7	once	.	TRBV29-1	TGCAGCGTTTCGTTGGACCCCATTTACGAGCAGTACTTC	CSVSLDPIYEQYF
TRBJ2-3	.	.	TRBV18	TGTGCCAGCTCACTGTTAGTTGAGTCAGGAGGCACAGATACGCAGTATTTT	CASSLLVESGGTDTQYF
TRBJ2-1	.	.	TRBV6-4	TGTGCCAGCCCCCAACAGGGTAGGAACAGTCGATACAATGAGCAGTTCTTC	CASPQQGRNSRYNEQFF
TRBJ1-1	.	.	TRBV18	TGTGCCAGCTCACCCTCCCAGACAGGGAACACTGAAGCTTTCTTT	CASSPSQTGNTEAFF
TRBJ1-1	.	.	TRBV7-3	TGTGCCAGCAGCTTTTTGAGGGGCACTGAAGCTTTCTTT	CASSFLRGTEAFF
TRBJ1-6	.	TRBD1	TRBV7-2	TGTGCCAGCAGCTCCAGGGGGCATTCACCCCTCCACTTT	CASSSRGHSPLHF
TRBJ2-5	.	.	TRBV5-1	TGCGCCAGCAGCTTAGACGAGACCCAGTACTTC	CASSLDETQYF
TRBJ1-2	.	.	TRBV7-9	TGTGCCAGCCATCACCCGGGAACCTCTAACTATGGCTACACCTTC	CASHHPGTSNYGYTF
TRBJ2-1	.	.	TRBV9	TGTGCCAGCAGCGCCCCCATGAGTCAGCGGCCCTACAATGAGCAGTTCTTC	CASSAPMSQRPYNEQFF
TRBJ1-6	.	TRBD1	TRBV19	TGTGCCAGTAGTACGACAGGGGGCAATTCACCCCTCCACTTT	CASSTTGGNSPLHF
TRBJ2-5	.	.	TRBV2	TGTGCCAGCAGTGAGTCGGAGAGGCCTCGGGAGACCCAGTACTTC	CASSESERPRETQYF
TRBJ2-3	.	TRBD1	TRBV29-1	TGCAGCGGGAGGGCGGGACAGGGAGCAGATACGCAGTATTTT	CSGRAGQGADTQYF
TRBJ2-2	once	.	TRBV15	TGTGCCACCAGCAGAGATCTGGCCGGGGAGCTGTTTTTT	CATSRDLAGELFF
TRBJ1-1	.	TRBD1	TRBV25-1	TGTGCCAGCAGTGAAAACCCGAACGACAGGGGTTACACTGAAGCTTTCTTT	CASSENPNDRGYTEAFF
TRBJ2-7	.	TRBD2	TRBV5-1	TGCGCCAGCAGCTTAGGGACTAGCGGGGCCTACGAGCAGTACTTC	CASSLGTSGAYEQYF
TRBJ1-1	.	.	TRBV10-3	TGTGCCATCAGTGAAACAGGGCGGGAAGAAGCTTTCTTT	CAISETGREEAFF
TRBJ1-2	.	.	TRBV7-6	TGTGCCAGCAGCTTAGATGGCAGGCGGACTAACTATGGCTACACCTTC	CASSLDGRRTNYGYTF
TRBJ1-2	.	.	TRBV18	TGTGCCAGCTCACCAACGACATACTATGGCTACACCTTC	CASSPTTYYGYTF
TRBJ2-2	once	TRBD1	TRBV5-1	TGCGCCAGTGGAGAAAGGACAGGGGGGACCGGGGAGCTGTTTTTT	CASGERTGGTGELFF
TRBJ1-5	.	.	TRBV7-2	TGTGCCAGCAGCGTCAGGGAAGGTGGTCAGCCCCAGCATTTT	CASSVREGGQPQHF
TRBJ2-5	.	TRBD2	TRBV25-1	TGTGCCAGCAGTGCCCGTGGAGCGGGGGGGAGGGAGACCCAGTACTTC	CASSARGAGGRETQYF
TRBJ1-5	.	.	TRBV27	TGTGCCAGCAGTCTTGGACAGTTCAATCAGCCCCAGCATTTT	CASSLGQFNQPQHF
TRBJ1-5	.	.	TRBV7-9	TGTGCCAGCAGCTTGTCCGGGGGCAATCAGCCCCAGCATTTT	CASSLSGGNQPQHF
TRBJ1-1	once	.	TRBV10-3	TGTGCCATCAGGGAACAAGGCACTGAAGCTTTCTTT	CAIREQGTEAFF
TRBJ2-7	once	TRBD2	TRBV5-1	TGCGCCAGCAGCAGAACACTAGCGGGAGCTACCTACGAGCAGTACTTC	CASSRTLAGATYEQYF
TRBJ1-2	few	TRBD1	TRBV27	TGTGCCAGCAGTTCGCCGACAGGGGCCGGGAGTGGCTACACCTTC	CASSSPTGAGSGYTF
TRBJ2-3	.	.	TRBV9	TGTGCCAGCAGGGGGACGGGAGTCGACACAGATACGCAGTATTTT	CASRGTGVDTDTQYF
TRBJ1-4	once	TRBD1	TRBV2	TGTGCCAGCAGGTCCGCCCTGGGACAGGACCCTAATGAAAAACTGTTTTTT	CASRSALGQDPNEKLFF
TRBJ1-4	.	.	TRBV2	TGTGCCAGCGGCCTTGGGGGTGCACCTAATGAAAAACTGTTTTTT	CASGLGGAPNEKLFF
TRBJ2-6	.	.	TRBV7-6	TGTGCCAGCAGCTTAGAGCCGGGGGGCGCGCAGGGGGCCAACGTCCTGACTTTC	CASSLEPGGAQGANVLTF
TRBJ2-1	.	TRBD1	TRBV9	TGTGCCAGCAGCGTAGGTACCAGGGGGCAGTACAATGAGCAGTTCTTC	CASSVGTRGQYNEQFF
TRBJ2-7	.	.	TRBV5-1	TGCGCCAGCGGTCCACCCGGCAGGCCATACGAGCAGTACTTC	CASGPPGRPYEQYF
TRBJ2-7	.	TRBD1	TRBV7-9	TGTGCCAGCAGCGACCGGGACAGGGAGATCGAGCAGTACTTC	CASSDRDREIEQYF